This record concerns one TCR beta chain sequence. The sample originates from a study of blood T cell repertoires in COVID-19. Study information: COVID-19 samples, acute and convalescent, were from the United States, Italy and Spain. PBMCs, B-cell-depleted T cells, or T cells were the source of the cDNA or gDNA that made up the material.

This CDR3 is 16 amino acids long. V was pared by 7 bases and J by 5 bases, with 23 bases between. The germline CDR1 and CDR2 sequences are SQVTM and ANQGSEA. As handled by the study authors: Amplification from reference gene primers served as the basis for estimated nucleated cell counts. Assay: immunoSEQ multiplex PCR; the TCRdb copy retains only in-frame clones and omits some. V, J and clone size were drawn from that table, and D and trimming were deduced from the DNA. The sample contains under 80,000 clones, around 90% of which appear only once. This sequence was found in a human donor in a cohort sampled during active COVID-19. Sample: peripheral blood. V is TRBV29-1 and J is TRBJ2-2; tentative D call: TRBD2 (6 bases). The CDR3 sequence is CSGASWRGLRTGELFF. The CDR3 nucleotides read TGCAGCGGCGCCTCTTGGCGCGGACTAAGAACCGGGGAGCTGTTTTTT.